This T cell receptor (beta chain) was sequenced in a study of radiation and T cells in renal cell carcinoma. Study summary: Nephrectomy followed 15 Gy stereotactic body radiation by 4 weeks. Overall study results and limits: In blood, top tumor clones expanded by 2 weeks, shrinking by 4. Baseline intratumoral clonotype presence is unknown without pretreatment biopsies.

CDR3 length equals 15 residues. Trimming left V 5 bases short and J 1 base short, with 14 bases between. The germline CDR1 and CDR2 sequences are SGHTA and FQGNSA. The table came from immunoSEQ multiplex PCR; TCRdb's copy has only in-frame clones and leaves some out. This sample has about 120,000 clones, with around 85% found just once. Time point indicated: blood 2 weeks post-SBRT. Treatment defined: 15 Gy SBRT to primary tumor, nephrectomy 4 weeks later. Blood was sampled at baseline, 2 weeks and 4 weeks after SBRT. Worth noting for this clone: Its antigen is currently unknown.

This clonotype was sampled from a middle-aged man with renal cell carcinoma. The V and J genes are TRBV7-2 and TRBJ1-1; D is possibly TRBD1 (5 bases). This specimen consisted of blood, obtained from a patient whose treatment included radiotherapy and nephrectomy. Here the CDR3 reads CASSLRRQSNTEAFF. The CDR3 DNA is TGTGCCAGCAGCCTACGTCGACAGTCGAACACTGAAGCTTTCTTT.